This T cell receptor (beta chain) was found in a study of a mutant IDH1 vaccine in newly diagnosed glioma. The repertoire was sequenced with immunoSEQ multiplex PCR; TCRdb's copy has only in-frame clones and lacks some. The table has 25,000 to 35,000 clones, roughly nine tenths seen once. Regarding time point: week 5, during vaccination. With topical imiquimod, each dose of the vaccine consisted of 300 ug of mutant IDH1 20-mer peptide. Regarding this clone: Its antigen is unknown.

Sequencing used PBMCs, obtained from a glioma patient whose treatment included an IDH1 peptide vaccine. The sequence came from a man aged 18 to 29 with glioma.

In DNA, the CDR3 is TGTGCCAGCAGCTTGGAAGGGACAGGTGGCGGAGATACGCAGTATTTT. Residues: CASSLEGTGGGDTQYF. The chain links TRBV5-5 to TRBJ2-3; 8 bases are a match to TRBD1. Germline-derived CDR1 and CDR2 are SGHKS and YYEKEE (reference sequence). The J segment lost 5 bases and the V segment lost 0 bases, leaving 8 bases of the junction unmatched. The CDR3 is 16 residues long.